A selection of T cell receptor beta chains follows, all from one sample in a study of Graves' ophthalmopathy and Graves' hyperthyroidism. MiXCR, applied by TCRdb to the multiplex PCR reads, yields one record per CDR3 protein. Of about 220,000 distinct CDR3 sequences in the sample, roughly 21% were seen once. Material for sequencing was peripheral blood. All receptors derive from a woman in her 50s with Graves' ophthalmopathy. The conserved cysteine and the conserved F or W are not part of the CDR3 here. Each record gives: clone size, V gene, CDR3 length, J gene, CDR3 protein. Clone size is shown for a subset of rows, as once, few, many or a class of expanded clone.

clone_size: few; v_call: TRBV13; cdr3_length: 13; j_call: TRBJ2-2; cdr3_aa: ASSLEPSGSGELF
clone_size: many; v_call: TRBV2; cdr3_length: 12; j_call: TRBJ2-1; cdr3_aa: ASSLLSSYNEQF
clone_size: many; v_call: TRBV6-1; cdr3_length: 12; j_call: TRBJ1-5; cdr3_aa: ASSGQGVSQPQH
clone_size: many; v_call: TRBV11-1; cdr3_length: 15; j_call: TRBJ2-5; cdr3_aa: ASYQEGEGRLVETQY
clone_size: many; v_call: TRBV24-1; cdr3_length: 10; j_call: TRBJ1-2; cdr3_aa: ATSDPFKGYT
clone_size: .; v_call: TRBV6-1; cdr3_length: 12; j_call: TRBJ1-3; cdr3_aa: ASTGQSSGNTIY
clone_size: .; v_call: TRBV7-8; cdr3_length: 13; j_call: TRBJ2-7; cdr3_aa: ASSTTAGEGAEQY
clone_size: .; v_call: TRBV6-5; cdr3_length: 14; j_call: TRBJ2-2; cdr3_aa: ASSYFTGDGAGELF
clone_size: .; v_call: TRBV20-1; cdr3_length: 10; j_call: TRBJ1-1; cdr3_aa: SVSGALTEAF
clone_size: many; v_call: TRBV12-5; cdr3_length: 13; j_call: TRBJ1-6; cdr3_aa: ASGRVSSFHSPLH
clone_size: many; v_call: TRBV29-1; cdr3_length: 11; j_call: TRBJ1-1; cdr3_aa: SVGDRTNTEAF
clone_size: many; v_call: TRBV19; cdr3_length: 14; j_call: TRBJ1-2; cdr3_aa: ASSGQRALVGDGYT
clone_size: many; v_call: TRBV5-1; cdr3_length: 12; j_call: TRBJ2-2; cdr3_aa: ASSSGLNTGELF
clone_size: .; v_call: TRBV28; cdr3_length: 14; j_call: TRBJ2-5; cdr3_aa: ASSLGTGGNGETQY
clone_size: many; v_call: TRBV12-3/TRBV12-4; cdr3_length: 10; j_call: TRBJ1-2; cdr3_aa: ASSLARHGYT
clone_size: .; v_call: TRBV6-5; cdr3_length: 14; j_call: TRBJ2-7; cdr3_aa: ASSYSSAEPGYEQY
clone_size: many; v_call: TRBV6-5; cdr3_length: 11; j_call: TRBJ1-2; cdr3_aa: ASSYSESGGYT
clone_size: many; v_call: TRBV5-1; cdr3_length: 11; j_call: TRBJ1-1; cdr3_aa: ASSLGQNTETF
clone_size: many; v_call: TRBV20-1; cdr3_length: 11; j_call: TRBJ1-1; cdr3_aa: SARPDRVTEAF
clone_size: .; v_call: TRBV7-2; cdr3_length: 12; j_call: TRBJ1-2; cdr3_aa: ASSLGGTGGGYT
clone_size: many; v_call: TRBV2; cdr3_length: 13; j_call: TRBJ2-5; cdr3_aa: ASRYWTTIQETQY
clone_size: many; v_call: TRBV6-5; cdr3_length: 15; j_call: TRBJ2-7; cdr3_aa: ASSYSSFARERGEQY
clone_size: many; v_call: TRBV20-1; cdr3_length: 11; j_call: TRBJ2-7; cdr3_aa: SASLAEPYEQY
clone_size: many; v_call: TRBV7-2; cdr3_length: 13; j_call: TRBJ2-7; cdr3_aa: ASSASGGPFYEQY
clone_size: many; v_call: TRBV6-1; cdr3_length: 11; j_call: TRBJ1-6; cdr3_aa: ASSRTGNSPLH
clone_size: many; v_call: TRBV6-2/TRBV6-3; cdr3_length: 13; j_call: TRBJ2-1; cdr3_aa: ASSRTSGGYNEQF
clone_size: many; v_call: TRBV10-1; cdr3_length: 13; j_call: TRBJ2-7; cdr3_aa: ASSDEAGGFYEQY
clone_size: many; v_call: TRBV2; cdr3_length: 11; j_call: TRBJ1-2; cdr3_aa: ARQDRSNYGYT
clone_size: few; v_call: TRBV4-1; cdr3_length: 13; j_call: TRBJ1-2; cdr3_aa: ASSLSDRGGYGYT
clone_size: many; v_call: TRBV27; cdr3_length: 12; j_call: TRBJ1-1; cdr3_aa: ASSRWQFNTEAF
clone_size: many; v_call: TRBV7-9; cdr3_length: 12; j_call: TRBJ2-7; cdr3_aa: ASSRGGGEGEQY
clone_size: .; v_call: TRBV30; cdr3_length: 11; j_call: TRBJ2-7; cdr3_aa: AWNLQEAYEQY
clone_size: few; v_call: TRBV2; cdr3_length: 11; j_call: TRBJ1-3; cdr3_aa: ASSIPSGNTIY
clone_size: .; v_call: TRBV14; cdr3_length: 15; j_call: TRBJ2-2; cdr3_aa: ASSHRVGTRDTGELF
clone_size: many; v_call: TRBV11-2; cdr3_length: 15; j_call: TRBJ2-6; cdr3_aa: ASSLDSGGSGANVLT
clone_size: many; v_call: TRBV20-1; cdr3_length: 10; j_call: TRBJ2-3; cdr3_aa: SARDTGQGRR
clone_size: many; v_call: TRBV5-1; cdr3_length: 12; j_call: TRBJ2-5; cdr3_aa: ASSFGQHQETQY
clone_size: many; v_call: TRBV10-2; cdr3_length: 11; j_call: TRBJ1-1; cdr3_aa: ASSELTGPEAF
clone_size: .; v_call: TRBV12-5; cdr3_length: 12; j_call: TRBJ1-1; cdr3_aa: ASGPDGDSPKAF
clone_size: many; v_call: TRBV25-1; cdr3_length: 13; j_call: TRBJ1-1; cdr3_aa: ASSADLQRNTEAF
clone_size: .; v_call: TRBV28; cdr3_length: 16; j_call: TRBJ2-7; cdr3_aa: ASSKTGLGTGSSYEQY
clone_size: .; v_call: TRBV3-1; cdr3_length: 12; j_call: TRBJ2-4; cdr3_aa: ASSQDKNGNIQY
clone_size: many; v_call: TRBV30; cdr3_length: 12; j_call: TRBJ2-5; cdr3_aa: AWSVRGQGADQY
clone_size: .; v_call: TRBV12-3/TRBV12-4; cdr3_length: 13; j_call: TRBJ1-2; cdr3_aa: ASSPGFQGAVGYT
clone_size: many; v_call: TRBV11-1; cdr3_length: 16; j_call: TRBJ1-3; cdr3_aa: ASSGFSGSEGGGNTIY
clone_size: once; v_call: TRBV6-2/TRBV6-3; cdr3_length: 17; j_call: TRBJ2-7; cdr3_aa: ASRGLAGVRSLAPYEQY
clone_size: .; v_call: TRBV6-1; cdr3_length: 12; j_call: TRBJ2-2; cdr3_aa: ASLRGLNTGELF
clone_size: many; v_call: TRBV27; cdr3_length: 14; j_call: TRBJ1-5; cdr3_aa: ASSRRIWGSNQPQH
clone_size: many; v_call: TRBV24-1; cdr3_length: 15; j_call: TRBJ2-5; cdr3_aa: ATSDRTGEPFSETQY
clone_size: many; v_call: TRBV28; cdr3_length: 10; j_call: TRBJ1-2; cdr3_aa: ASSLGPIGYT
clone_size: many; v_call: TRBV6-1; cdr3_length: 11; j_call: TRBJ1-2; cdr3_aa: ASSDQGTYGYT
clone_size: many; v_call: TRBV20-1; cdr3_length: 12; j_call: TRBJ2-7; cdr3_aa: SAFRTSGVYGQY
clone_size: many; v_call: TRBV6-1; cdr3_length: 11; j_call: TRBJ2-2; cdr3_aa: ASSDPYTGELF
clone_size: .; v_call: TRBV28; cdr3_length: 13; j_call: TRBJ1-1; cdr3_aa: ASSTPGRGNTEAF
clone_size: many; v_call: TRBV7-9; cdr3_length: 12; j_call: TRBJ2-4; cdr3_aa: ASSRILAKNIQY